Included here is one TCR beta chain sequence, with context. The data derive from a study of blood T cell repertoires in COVID-19. Study-wide context: Sample material is recorded as cDNA or gDNA derived from T cells, B-cell-depleted T cells, or PBMCs.

Assay: immunoSEQ multiplex PCR; the TCRdb copy retains only in-frame clones and omits some. The data contain just under 45,000 clones, under 90% of them singletons. The V end lost 1 base, the J end lost 7 bases, and 13 bases lay between the germline ends. CDR1 and CDR2 (germline): GTSNPN, SVGIG (reference sequence). This CDR3 is built from 13 residues. This TCR derives from a human donor in a cohort sampled during active COVID-19. The V gene is TRBV30, the J gene TRBJ2-5; weak D call: TRBD1 (5 bases). Sequenced sample: peripheral blood. DNA of the CDR3: TGTGCCTGGAGTGATGGGGCCTGGGGGACCCAGTACTTC. Translation gives CAWSDGAWGTQYF.